One sample yielded the 2 T cell receptor beta chains listed below, sequenced in a study of shared clonotypes between healthy human individuals. Data came from immunoSEQ multiplex PCR; TCRdb stores just in-frame clones and leaves some out. The table lists around 430,000 clones, roughly 80% of them singletons. Sequenced input: PBMCs. The receptors derive from a woman aged 40 to 50 in good health. Some clones in this sample may be carry-over from other donors' samples.

V and J are TRBV29-1 and TRBJ2-6; maybe TRBD1 (6 bases). Germline CDR1 is SQVTM and CDR2 is ANQGSEA. Trimming cost V 6 bases and J 0 bases, with 15 bases left between them. CDR3 size: 16 residues. Here the CDR3 DNA reads TGCAGCGTCGCTAGGGACACCGACTCTGGGGCCAACGTCCTGACTTTC. Encoded protein: CSVARDTDSGANVLTF.

This clone came up many times. The V call is TRBV29-1, the J call TRBJ1-2; tentatively, D is TRBD1 (5 bases). CDR3 length: 12 residues. Trimming stripped 0 bases from V and 7 bases from J, with 9 bases between. The germline V gene encodes CDR1 SQVTM and CDR2 ANQGSEA. In DNA form, the CDR3 reads TGCAGCGTTGAAGATCAAGGGGTTGGCTACACCTTC. Translating it yields CSVEDQGVGYTF.